Presented here are 8 T cell receptor beta chains from one specimen sequenced in a study of T cell responses to AZD1222 COVID-19 vaccine. The assay was immunoSEQ multiplex PCR, and TCRdb's table has in-frame clones only and misses some. The repertoire includes some 120,000 clones, approximately 82% of them detected once, and roughly a quarter sits in the top ten. The sequencing used peripheral blood, collected 28 days after the second AZD1222 dose. Every receptor here comes from an adult who received the AZD1222 COVID-19 vaccine.

This clone appeared a few times. The chain uses TRBV18 and TRBJ1-2; no firm D call. CDR3 length: 13 residues. Deletions cut 3 bases from V and 4 bases from J, with 9 bases between. Germline V gene data show CDR1 as KGHSH and CDR2 as LQKENI. CDR3 in DNA: TGTGCCAGCTCACCCGAAGATAGCTATGGCTACACCTTC. Translation gives CASSPEDSYGYTF.

This chain joins TRBV15 and TRBJ2-3; D is perhaps TRBD1 (6 bases). The V gene lost 9 bases and the J gene lost 3 bases, with 13 bases spanning the gap. The length of the CDR3 is 13 residues. Germline V gene lookup returns CDR1 LNHNV and CDR2 YYDKDF (reference sequence). The CDR3 sequence: CATTRGGTDTQYF. As DNA, the CDR3 is TGTGCCACGACCAGGGGTGGGACAGATACGCAGTATTTT.

There are a few counts of this clone. The CDR3 nucleotides read TGTGCCAGCACCGCCTTCCAGGGTACGAATTCACCCCTCCACTTT. It translates to CASTAFQGTNSPLHF. The chain links TRBV28 to TRBJ1-6; D possibly corresponds to TRBD1 (5 bases). Trimming shortened V by 7 bases and J by 7 bases, and 17 bases separated the two germline ends. The V gene's germline CDR1 is MDHEN and CDR2 SYDVKM. The CDR3 is 15 residues long.

V usage is TRBV7-8 and J usage is TRBJ1-2, with 7 bases identical to TRBD1. This CDR3 has 15 residues. In germline, CDR1 is SGHVS, CDR2 FQNEAQ. Losses at the gene ends were 1 base for V and 4 bases for J; bases not matched to a gene: 6. CDR3: CASSLGTGVGYGYTF. CDR3 DNA sequence: TGTGCCAGCAGCTTAGGGACAGGAGTTGGCTATGGCTACACCTTC.

The J gene is TRBJ2-3, the V gene TRBV3-1 (or the pseudogene TRBV3-2); D is perhaps TRBD1 (5 bases). Germline CDR1 and CDR2: LGHDT and YNNKEL (reference sequence). V gave up 0 bases and J gave up 3 bases, with 10 bases separating them. The CDR3 covers 15 residues. CDR3 in DNA: TGTGCCAGCAGCCAAGAACCAGACAGAACAGATACGCAGTATTTT. Translating it yields CASSQEPDRTDTQYF.

V gene TRBV6-5 combines with J gene TRBJ2-3; D remains ambiguous. V dropped 2 bases and J dropped 2 bases, with 5 bases sitting between them. The germline gives CDR1 MNHEY, CDR2 SVGAGI. This CDR3 has 13 amino acids. CDR3 DNA sequence: TGTGCCAGCAGTTACGGGGACACAGATACGCAGTATTTT. It is translated as CASSYGDTDTQYF.

This clone was seen a single time. This sequence joins TRBV5-1 and TRBJ1-6; 11 positions match TRBD1. CDR3 length: 16 residues. J lost 6 bases, V lost 0 bases, and 2 bases had no gene match. Per the germline V gene, CDR1 is SGHRS and CDR2 is YFSETQ. CDR3 residues: CASSLGTGGSNSPLHF. The CDR3 region has the DNA TGCGCCAGCAGCTTGGGGACAGGGGGCTCTAATTCACCCCTCCACTTT.

The chain uses TRBV19 and TRBJ2-3; TRBD1 is a possible D gene (5 bases). V lost 1 base, J lost 3 bases, and 8 bases lay in between. Germline loops: CDR1 LNHDA, CDR2 SQIVND (reference sequence). This CDR3 contains 14 residues. The CDR3 region has the DNA TGTGCCAGTAGTATAGTTCAGGGAACAGATACGCAGTATTTT. It specifies CASSIVQGTDTQYF. The full variable domain, with the rest looked up from reference TRBV19 and TRBJ2-3, is DGGITQSPKYLFRKEGQNVTLSCEQNLNHDAMYWYRQDPGQGLRLIYYSQIVNDFQKGDIAEGYSVSREKKESFPLTVTSAQKNPTAFYLCASSIVQGTDTQYFGPGTRLTVL.